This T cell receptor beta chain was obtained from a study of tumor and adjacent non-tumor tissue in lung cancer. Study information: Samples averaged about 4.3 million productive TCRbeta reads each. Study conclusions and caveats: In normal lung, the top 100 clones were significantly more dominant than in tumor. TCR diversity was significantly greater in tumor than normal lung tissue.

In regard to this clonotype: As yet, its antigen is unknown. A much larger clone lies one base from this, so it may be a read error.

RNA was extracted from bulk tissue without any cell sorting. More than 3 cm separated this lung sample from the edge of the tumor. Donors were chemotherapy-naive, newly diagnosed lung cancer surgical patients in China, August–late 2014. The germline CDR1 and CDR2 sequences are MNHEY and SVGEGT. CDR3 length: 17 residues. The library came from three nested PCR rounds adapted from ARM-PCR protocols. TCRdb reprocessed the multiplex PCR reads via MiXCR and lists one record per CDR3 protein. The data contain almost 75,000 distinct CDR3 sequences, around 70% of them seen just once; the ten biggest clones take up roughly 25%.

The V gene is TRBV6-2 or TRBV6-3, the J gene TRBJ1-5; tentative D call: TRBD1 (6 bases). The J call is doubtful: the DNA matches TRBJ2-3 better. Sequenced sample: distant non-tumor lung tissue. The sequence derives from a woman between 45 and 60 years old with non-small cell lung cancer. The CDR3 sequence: CASSSIDHPGVGQPQYF. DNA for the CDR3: TGTGCCAGCAGTTCCATCGATCATCCAGGGGTTGGTCAGCCCCAGTATTTT.